The entry below describes one T cell receptor (beta chain). No cognate antigen has been identified for it. Base quality data are lacking; no much larger clone is found one base away. The collaborating institutions used their own protocols to collect whole blood in K2EDTA tubes. Collaborator samples were shipped for TCRbeta analysis as frozen whole blood, isolated PBMCs, or DNA extracted from either sample type. This specimen comes from a study of blood T cell repertoires in COVID-19 (dated by TCRdb to 2018 to 2020). Turning to the overall study: Samples from collaborators originated in the United States, Italy and Spain and spanned both the acute and convalescent phases of COVID-19. The material from the prospective study consisted of cDNA or gDNA derived from T cells, B-cell-depleted T cells, or PBMCs. Deeply sampled blood TCRbeta repertoires from subjects exposed to, actively infected with, or recovered from COVID-19 were included in the dataset. The repertoires were released in a freely available public database meant as a resource for research on the immune response to SARS-CoV-2. Samples came from the ongoing ImmuneRACE study (first 160 participants) plus 1,254 subjects from 6 global collaborators. A de-identified subject ID, COVID-19 status, age in years and sex were almost always included in the sample metadata. Where HLA class I and class II types were available, the types were taken from metadata supplied by the sample provider, not from assay-based typing.

The immunoSEQ Assay, a bias-controlled multiplex PCR, was used to amplify TCRbeta CDR3 regions from genomic DNA. Processing in the source paper ran as follows. The number of nucleated cells in each sample was estimated from the amplification of reference gene primers within the assay. Sequence reads were collapsed and filtered to measure the absolute abundance of every unique TCRbeta CDR3 rearrangement. Productive Simpson clonality was computed per sample as the square root of Simpson's diversity index over productive rearrangements. Not all clones reach the TCRdb copy of this immuneACCESS table, which keeps in-frame sequences only. Checked studies attribute under half of the gap to unresolved V genes and leave the rest unexplained. The V and J calls and clone size come from that table; D and trimming were worked out from the DNA. The table for this sample lists about 61,000 clones; about nine tenths of them were counted only once. The ten largest clones add up to 20% to 25% of the sample.

The full study reports these points: How much clinical and demographic metadata was included differed by source and by participant, and the metadata was provided uncurated.

Sequenced: peripheral blood. The origin of this receptor is a woman between 50 and 59 years old with active or convalescent COVID-19.

The DNA sequence is TGTGCCAGTAGTATAAGTAGTACAGGGTATCAGCCCCAGCATTTT. Translated, it gives CASSISSTGYQPQHF. The chain couples TRBV19 to TRBJ1-5, with a tentative D gene TRBD1 over 6 matching bases. CDR1 and CDR2 (LNHDA, SQIVND) derive from the germline V gene (reference sequence). Trimming removed 2 bases from V and 5 bases from J, leaving 13 bases between the germline ends. The CDR3 sequence holds 15 residues, the cysteine and phenylalanine included. Only the CDR3 portion is preserved as DNA: 45 bases, with reading frame beginning at the first base.